This T cell receptor beta chain was sequenced during a study of vaccination and CD4 T cells after COVID-19. Of note for this clonotype: Antigen unknown.

Treatment specified: roughly 11-day PBMC culture with coronavirus spike peptide pools or control peptides (ViraFEST assay). Peptide pools at around 9.1 ug/ml, together with 10 IU/ml IL-2, were added to cultures of around 2.2 million PBMCs per well. When about ten days of culture had elapsed, CD4+ T cells were isolated by negative selection. With the Oncomine TCR Beta short-read assay, DNA from cultured CD4+ T cells was sequenced. The source of extracted genomic DNA was cultured CD4+ T cells. In TCRdb, the PCR reads were re-called with MiXCR into one record per CDR3 protein. The table lists around 12,000 distinct CDR3 sequences, about 45% of them singletons. Sample: CD4+ T cells from blood, cultured in vitro. This TCR was sampled from a human donor who had recovered from COVID-19.

CDR3 nucleotide sequence: TGTGCCAGCAGCTTAGAGGGGAGTCGTAATTCACCCCTCCACTTT. As protein: CASSLEGSRNSPLHF. The rearrangement joins TRBV27 to TRBJ1-6, with a weak D call TRBD1 (5 bases). CDR3 length: 15 residues. Germline lookup yields CDR1 MNHEY and CDR2 SMNVEV (reference sequence). The V end was cut by 6 bases, the J end by 6 bases, with 15 bases between.